The 7 T cell receptor beta chains presented below share a single source sample, sequenced in a study of cytomegalovirus exposure and HLA in healthy donors. With 60 Vbeta and 13 Jbeta primers, the PCR was carried out. Using immunoSEQ multiplex PCR, the repertoire was profiled, and TCRdb retains in-frame clones only, with some absent. The sample includes more than 90,000 clones, around 69% of them seen just once. Material for sequencing was PBMCs. Source of these receptors: a man aged 45-65 years in good health and CMV-seropositive.

This chain uses TRBV9 with TRBJ1-6; 10 nucleotides agree with TRBD1. Germline CDR1 is SGDLS and CDR2 is YYNGEE. The ends lost 1 base at V and 10 bases at J; junction bases unmatched: 8. CDR3 length: 16 amino acids. CDR3 in amino acids: CASSVLGTGDGSPLHF. The DNA for the CDR3 is TGTGCCAGCAGCGTATTGGGGACAGGGGATGGGTCACCCCTCCACTTT.

V is TRBV27 and J is TRBJ1-5; 9 bases align to TRBD1. J lost 6 bases, V lost 6 bases, and 9 bases had no gene match. The CDR3 extends over 15 amino acids. Germline V CDR1 and CDR2: MNHEY, SMNVEV (reference sequence). This chain's CDR3 is CASREPGQGGQPQHF. In nucleotides, the CDR3 is TGTGCCAGCAGGGAACCGGGACAGGGAGGTCAGCCCCAGCATTTT.

There are a few counts of this clone. The CDR3 here is CATSRDRGKYEQYF. The CDR3 nucleotides read TGTGCCACCAGCAGAGATCGGGGGAAGTACGAGCAGTACTTC. The chain is built from TRBV15 and TRBJ2-7; D is perhaps TRBD2 (6 bases). The germline gives CDR1 LNHNV, CDR2 YYDKDF (reference sequence). V lost 0 bases, J lost 4 bases, and 10 bases lay in between. This CDR3 comprises 14 residues.

The table lists this clone with a count of one. CDR3 sequence: CASRSNTATNEKLFF. CDR3 in DNA: TGCGCCAGCAGGTCCAACACCGCAACTAATGAAAAACTGTTTTTT. V and J are TRBV5-1 and TRBJ1-4, with no clear D. The CDR3 runs 15 residues. V was pared by 5 bases and J by 0 bases, with 11 bases between. The germline gives CDR1 SGHRS, CDR2 YFSETQ. Drawing the rest from reference TRBV5-1 and TRBJ1-4, the complete variable domain is KAGVTQTPRYLIKTRGQQVTLSCSPISGHRSVSWYQQTPGQGLQFLFEYFSETQRNKGNFPGRFSGRQFSNSRSEMNVSTLELGDSALYLCASRSNTATNEKLFFGSGTQLSVL.

V usage is TRBV10-3 and J usage is TRBJ2-2; D possibly corresponds to TRBD1 (7 bases). CDR1 ENHRY and CDR2 SYGVKD come from the germline V gene. The length of the CDR3 is 17 residues. With 9 bases removed from V and 5 bases from J, the gap between germline ends came to 25 bases. CDR3 bases: TGTGCCATACGCGGGGCGCCCGGGACAGAAAAAACCGGGGAGCTGTTTTTT. Translated, it gives CAIRGAPGTEKTGELFF.

The rearrangement joins TRBV13 to TRBJ2-2; 8 nucleotides agree with TRBD1. The CDR3 runs 14 residues. CDR1 and CDR2 (germline): PRHDT, FYEKMQ (reference sequence). J gave up 6 bases and V 8 bases, and 8 bases lay outside the gene matches. This chain's CDR3 is CASGPSRGPGELFF. CDR3 coding DNA: TGTGCCAGCGGACCGAGCAGGGGGCCCGGGGAGCTGTTTTTT.

The CDR3 here is CASSLGGGTGGRGIQYF. The CDR3 coding sequence is TGTGCCAGCAGCTTAGGAGGAGGGACAGGGGGCCGTGGCATTCAGTACTTC. V usage is TRBV11-3 and J usage is TRBJ2-4; 12 nucleotides align to TRBD1. The CDR3 is 17 residues long. Unmatched junction bases numbered 10, after V lost 1 base and J lost 9 bases. The V gene's germline CDR1 is SGHNT and CDR2 YENEEA.